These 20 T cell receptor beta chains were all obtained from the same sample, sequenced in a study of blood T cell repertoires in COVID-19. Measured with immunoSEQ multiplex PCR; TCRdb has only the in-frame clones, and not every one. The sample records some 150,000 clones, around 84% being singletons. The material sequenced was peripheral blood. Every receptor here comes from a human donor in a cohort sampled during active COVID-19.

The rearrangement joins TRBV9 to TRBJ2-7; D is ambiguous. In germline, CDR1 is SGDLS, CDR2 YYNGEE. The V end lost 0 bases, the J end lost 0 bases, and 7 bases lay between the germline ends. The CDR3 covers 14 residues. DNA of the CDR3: TGTGCCAGCAGCGTAGCTGCTAACTCCTACGAGCAGTACTTC. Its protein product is CASSVAANSYEQYF.

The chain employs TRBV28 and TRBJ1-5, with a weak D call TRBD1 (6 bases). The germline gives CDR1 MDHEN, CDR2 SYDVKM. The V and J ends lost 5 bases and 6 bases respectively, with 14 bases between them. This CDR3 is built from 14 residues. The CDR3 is CASSTVRGAQPQHF. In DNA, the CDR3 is TGTGCCAGCAGTACAGTCCGGGGGGCTCAGCCCCAGCATTTT.

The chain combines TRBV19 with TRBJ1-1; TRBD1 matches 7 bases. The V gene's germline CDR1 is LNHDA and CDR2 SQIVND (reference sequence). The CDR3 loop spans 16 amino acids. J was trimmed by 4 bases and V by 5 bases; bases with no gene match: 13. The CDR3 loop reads CASSPRTGWGTTEAFF. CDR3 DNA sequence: TGTGCCAGTAGTCCTAGGACAGGTTGGGGGACCACTGAAGCTTTCTTT.

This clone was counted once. DNA of the CDR3: TGTGCCAGCAGCCCCTGGGACAGGGTCGCTGAAGCTTTCTTT. This gives the protein CASSPWDRVAEAFF. The rearrangement joins TRBV9 to TRBJ1-1, with TRBD1 identical over 9 bases. Germline V lookup: CDR1 SGDLS, CDR2 YYNGEE. V shed 4 bases and J 6 bases; nucleotides not matched to a gene: 7. CDR3 length: 14 amino acids.

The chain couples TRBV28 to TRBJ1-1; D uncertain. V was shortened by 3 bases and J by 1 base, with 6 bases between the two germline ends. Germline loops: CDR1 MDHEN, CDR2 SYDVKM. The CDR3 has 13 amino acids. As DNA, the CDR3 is TGTGCCAGCAGTTTGGAGGGGAACACTGAAGCTTTCTTT. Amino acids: CASSLEGNTEAFF. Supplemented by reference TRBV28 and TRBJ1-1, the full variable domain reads DVKVTQSSRYLVKRTGEKVFLECVQDMDHENMFWYRQDPGLGLRLIYFSYDVKMKEKGDIPEGYSVSREKKERFSLILESASTNQTSMYLCASSLEGNTEAFFGQGTRLTVV.

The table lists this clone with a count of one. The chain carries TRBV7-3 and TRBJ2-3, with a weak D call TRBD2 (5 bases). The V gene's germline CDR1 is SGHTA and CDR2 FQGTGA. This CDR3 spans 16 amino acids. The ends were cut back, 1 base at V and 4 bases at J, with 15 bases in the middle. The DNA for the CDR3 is TGTGCCAGCAGCTTAATAGGTGCTGGAGGTGCAGATACGCAGTATTTT. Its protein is CASSLIGAGGADTQYF.

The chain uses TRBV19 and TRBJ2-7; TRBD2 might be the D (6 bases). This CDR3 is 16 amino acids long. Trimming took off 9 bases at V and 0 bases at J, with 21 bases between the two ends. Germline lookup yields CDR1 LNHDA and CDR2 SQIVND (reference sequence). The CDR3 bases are TGTGCCAGAGCTCCGGAGGGGCCTGGGCCCTCCTACGAGCAGTACTTC. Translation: CARAPEGPGPSYEQYF. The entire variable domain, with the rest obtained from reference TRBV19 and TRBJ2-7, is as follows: DGGITQSPKYLFRKEGQNVTLSCEQNLNHDAMYWYRQDPGQGLRLIYYSQIVNDFQKGDIAEGYSVSREKKESFPLTVTSAQKNPTAFYLCARAPEGPGPSYEQYFGPGTRLTVT.

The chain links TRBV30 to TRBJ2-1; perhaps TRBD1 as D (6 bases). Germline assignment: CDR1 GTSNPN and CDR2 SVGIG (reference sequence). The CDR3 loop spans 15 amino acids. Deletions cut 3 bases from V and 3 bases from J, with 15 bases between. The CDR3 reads CAWRKGDQLYNEQFF. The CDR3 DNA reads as TGTGCCTGGAGGAAGGGGGACCAACTCTACAATGAGCAGTTCTTC.

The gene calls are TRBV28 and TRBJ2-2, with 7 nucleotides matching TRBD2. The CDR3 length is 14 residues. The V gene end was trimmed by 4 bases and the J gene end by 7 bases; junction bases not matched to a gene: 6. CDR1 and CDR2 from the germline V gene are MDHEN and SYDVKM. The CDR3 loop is CASSWAGADGELFF. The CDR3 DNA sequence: TGTGCCAGCAGTTGGGCGGGAGCTGACGGGGAGCTGTTTTTT.

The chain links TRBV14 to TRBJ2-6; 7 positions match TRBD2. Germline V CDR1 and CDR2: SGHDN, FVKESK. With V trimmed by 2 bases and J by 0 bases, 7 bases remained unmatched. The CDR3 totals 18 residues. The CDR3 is CASSQQGSGSSGANVLTF. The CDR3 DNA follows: TGTGCCAGCAGCCAACAGGGTAGCGGGTCCTCTGGGGCCAACGTCCTGACTTTC.

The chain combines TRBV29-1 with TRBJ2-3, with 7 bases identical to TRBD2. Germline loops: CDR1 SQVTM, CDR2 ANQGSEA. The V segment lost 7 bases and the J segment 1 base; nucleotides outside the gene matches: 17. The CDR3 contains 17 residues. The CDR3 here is CSGAGLREGLGTDTQYF. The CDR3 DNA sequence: TGCAGCGGCGCCGGGCTGAGGGAGGGGTTGGGCACAGATACGCAGTATTTT.

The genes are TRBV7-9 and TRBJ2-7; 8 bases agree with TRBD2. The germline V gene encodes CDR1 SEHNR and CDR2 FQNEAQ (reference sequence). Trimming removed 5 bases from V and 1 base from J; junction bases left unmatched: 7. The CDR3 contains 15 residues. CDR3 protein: CASSAGTSRSYEQYF. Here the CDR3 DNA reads TGTGCCAGCAGCGCGGGGACTAGTAGGTCCTACGAGCAGTACTTC.

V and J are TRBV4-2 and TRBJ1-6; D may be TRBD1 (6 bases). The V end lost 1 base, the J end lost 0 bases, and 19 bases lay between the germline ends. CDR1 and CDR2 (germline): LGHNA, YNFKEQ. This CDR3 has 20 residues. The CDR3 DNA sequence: TGTGCCAGCAGCCAAGCTTTGAGGGGGGGTACTAGCTCCTATAATTCACCCCTCCACTTT. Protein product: CASSQALRGGTSSYNSPLHF.

CDR3 residues: CASSLDRGLPNEQFF. CDR3 nucleotide sequence: TGTGCCAGCAGCCTGGACAGGGGGCTTCCCAATGAGCAGTTCTTC. The rearrangement joins TRBV5-4 to TRBJ2-1, with TRBD1 identical over 11 bases. Trimming took 4 bases from V and 6 from J; bases not matched to a gene: 6. CDR1 and CDR2 (germline): SGHNT, YYREEE (reference sequence). The CDR3 is 15 residues long. Combining the CDR3 with reference TRBV5-4 and TRBJ2-1 gives the whole variable domain ETGVTQSPTHLIKTRGQQVTLRCSSQSGHNTVSWYQQALGQGPQFIFQYYREEENGRGNFPPRFSGLQFPNYSSELNVNALELDDSALYLCASSLDRGLPNEQFFGPGTRLTVL.

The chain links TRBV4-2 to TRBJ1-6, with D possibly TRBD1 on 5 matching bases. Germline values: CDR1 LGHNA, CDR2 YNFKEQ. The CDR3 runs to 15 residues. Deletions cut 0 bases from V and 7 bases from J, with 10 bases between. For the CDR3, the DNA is TGTGCCAGCAGCCAAGACCAGGGATGGAATTCACCCCTCCACTTT. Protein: CASSQDQGWNSPLHF.

CDR3 protein: CASSLGPGKNYGYTF. Written as DNA, the CDR3 is TGTGCCAGCAGTTTAGGGCCAGGAAAAAACTATGGCTACACCTTC. The V call is TRBV28, the J call TRBJ1-2, with D hard to call. The germline V gene has CDR1 MDHEN and CDR2 SYDVKM. Trimming removed 2 bases from V and 2 bases from J, with 12 bases in between. The CDR3 covers 15 residues.

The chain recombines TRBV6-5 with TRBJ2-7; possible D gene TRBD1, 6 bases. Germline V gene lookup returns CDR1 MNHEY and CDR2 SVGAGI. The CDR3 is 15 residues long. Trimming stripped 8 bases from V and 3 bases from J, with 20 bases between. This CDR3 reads CASALGQSDYYEQYF. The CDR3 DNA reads TGTGCCAGCGCCCTCGGACAGTCGGATTACTACGAGCAGTACTTC.

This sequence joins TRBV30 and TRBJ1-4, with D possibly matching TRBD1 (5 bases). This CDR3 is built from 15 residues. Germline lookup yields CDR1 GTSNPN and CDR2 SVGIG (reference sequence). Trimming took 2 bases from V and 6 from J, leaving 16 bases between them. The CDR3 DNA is TGTGCCTGGAGTCCCCAGCCCGGCAGGGATGAAAAACTGTTTTTT. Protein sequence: CAWSPQPGRDEKLFF. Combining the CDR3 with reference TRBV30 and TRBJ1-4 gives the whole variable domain SQTIHQWPATLVQPVGSPLSLECTVEGTSNPNLYWYRQAAGRGLQLLFYSVGIGQISSEVPQNLSASRPQDRQFILSSKKLLLSDSGFYLCAWSPQPGRDEKLFFGSGTQLSVL.

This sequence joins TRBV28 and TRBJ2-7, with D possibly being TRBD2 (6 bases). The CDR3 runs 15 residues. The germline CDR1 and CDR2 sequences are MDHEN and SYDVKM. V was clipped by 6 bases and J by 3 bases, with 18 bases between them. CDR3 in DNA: TGTGCCAGCAGCTTTGGACTAACTGGAGACTACGAGCAGTACTTC. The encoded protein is CASSFGLTGDYEQYF.

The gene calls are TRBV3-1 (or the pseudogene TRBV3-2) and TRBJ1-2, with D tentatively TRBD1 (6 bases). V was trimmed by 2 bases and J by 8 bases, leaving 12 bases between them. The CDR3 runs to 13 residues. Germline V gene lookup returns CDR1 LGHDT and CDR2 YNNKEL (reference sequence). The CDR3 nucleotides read TGTGCCAGCAGCCAAACAGGGTCGGACGGCTACACCTTC. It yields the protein CASSQTGSDGYTF.